This T cell receptor (beta chain) emerged from a study of CD8+CD57+ T cells in acquired aplastic anemia. Turning to the study itself: Quantities of DNA derived from sorted CD4+ and CD8+ cells averaged approximately 3 ug. Study observations and caveats: Overlapping CD8+ CDR3 repertoires of patients and controls contained approximately 29 shared sequences.

Many counts were recorded for this clonotype. What it binds is not known. CDR3 and TCR beta VDJ profiling relied on a genomic DNA template. TCRdb ran MiXCR on the reads and lists one entry per CDR3 protein. Among approximately 100,000 distinct CDR3 sequences listed, 55% to 70% were seen once. Patients who underwent sequencing had shown CD8+CD57+ cell expansion by flow cytometry. Every patient was diagnosed with severe acquired aplastic anemia. Prior therapy had not been administered to any patient at the time of blood sampling. The specimen was sorted CD4+, CD8+, or CD8+CD57+ T cells (not recorded which) from PBMCs. This receptor was obtained from a human donor with aplastic anemia.

The CDR3 is CASRATKAGTSGAYNEQFF. In DNA, the CDR3 is TGTGCCAGCAGGGCCACCAAAGCCGGGACTAGCGGAGCCTACAATGAGCAGTTCTTC. This chain joins TRBV12-1 and TRBJ2-1; no DNA check was done on the table's D call, TRBD2. TRBV12-1 is reported as a pseudogene. The CDR3 is 19 residues long.